The clone carrying this TCR beta chain was counted many times. Its antigen is unidentified. Looked up from germline, CDR1 is SGHVS and CDR2 is FNYEAQ. This CDR3 comprises 14 residues. The V end lost 4 bases, the J end lost 3 bases, and 11 bases lay between the germline ends. Sorting selected naive CD8 T cells with a CD8+CD4-CCR7+CD45RA+ phenotype. TCRdb reprocessed the PCR reads via MiXCR and lists one record per CDR3 protein. The sample lists about 320,000 distinct CDR3 sequences, about 22% occurring once. This entry belongs to a study of molecular identifiers for immune sequencing clone quantification. Study conclusions and caveats: For highly expanded clones, sizes could be underestimated when identical TCR molecules share a barcode.

The chain joins TRBV7-6 to TRBJ2-3; D possibly corresponds to TRBD1 (7 bases). Specimen: naive CD8+ T cells from blood, with Jurkat cell RNA spiked in. Subset noted: FACS-sorted CD8+CD4-CCR7+CD45RA+ naive T cells. The clonotype was recovered from a human donor in good health. Some libraries in this study had Jurkat cell RNA spiked in. CDR3 nucleotides: TGTGCCAGCAGCTCAGCAGGGGGGACAGATACGCAGTATTTT. Translating gives CASSSAGGTDTQYF.